This T cell receptor beta chain was sequenced for a study of blood T cells in healthy people across ages. Donors gave roughly 10 milliliters of peripheral blood apiece. Trimming shortened V by 5 bases and J by 3 bases, and 20 bases separated the two germline ends. There are 17 residues in the CDR3. Germline lookup yields CDR1 SGHTA and CDR2 FQGTGA. Through a sample-barcoded 5' primer and a J-beta primer mix, a second PCR was run for roughly 6 to 11 cycles. TCRdb reanalysed the 5' RACE reads using MiXCR and keeps one entry per CDR3 protein. Among roughly 1.7 million distinct CDR3 sequences, around 36% were seen once, and the ten largest hold 10% to 12%. This clonotype appeared a few times.

The sequence derives from a woman between 25 and 40 years old in good health. The source material was blood. The chain carries TRBV7-3 and TRBJ2-1; D might be TRBD2 (5 bases). This CDR3 is CASSTTAGLANYNEQFF. CDR3 nucleotide sequence: TGTGCCAGCAGCACAACGGCAGGACTCGCCAACTACAATGAGCAGTTCTTC.